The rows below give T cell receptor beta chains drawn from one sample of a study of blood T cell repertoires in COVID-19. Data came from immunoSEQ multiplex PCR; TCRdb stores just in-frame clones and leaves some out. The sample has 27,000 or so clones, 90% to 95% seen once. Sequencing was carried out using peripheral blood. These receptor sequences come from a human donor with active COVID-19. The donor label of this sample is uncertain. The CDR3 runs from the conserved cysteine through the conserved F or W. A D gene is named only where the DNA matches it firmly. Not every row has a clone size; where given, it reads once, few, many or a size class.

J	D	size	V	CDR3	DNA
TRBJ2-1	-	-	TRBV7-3	CASSPTTSFNEQFF	TGTGCCAGCAGCCCAACGACTAGTTTCAATGAGCAGTTCTTC
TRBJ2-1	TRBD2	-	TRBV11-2	CASRGTNNEQFF	TGTGCCAGCAGAGGGACTAACAATGAGCAGTTCTTC
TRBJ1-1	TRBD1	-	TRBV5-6	CASSLGDRGTEAFF	TGTGCCAGCAGCTTGGGGGACAGGGGTACTGAAGCTTTCTTT
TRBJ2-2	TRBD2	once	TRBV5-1	CASSLGTSAAGELFF	TGCGCCAGCAGCTTGGGGACTAGCGCAGCCGGGGAGCTGTTTTTT
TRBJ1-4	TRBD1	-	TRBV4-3	CASSQDGTENEKLFF	TGCGCCAGCAGCCAAGACGGGACAGAGAATGAAAAACTGTTTTTT
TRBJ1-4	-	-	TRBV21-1	CASSSPGGYRETNEKLFF	TGTGCCAGCAGCTCACCGGGGGGCTACAGGGAGACTAATGAAAAACTGTTTTTT
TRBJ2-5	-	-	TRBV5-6	CASSSRRTGDLGTQYF	TGTGCCAGCAGCTCGCGCCGTACTGGAGACCTGGGGACCCAGTACTTC
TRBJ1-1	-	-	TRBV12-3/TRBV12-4	CASSLSVNTEAFF	TGTGCCAGCAGTTTATCGGTGAACACTGAAGCTTTCTTT
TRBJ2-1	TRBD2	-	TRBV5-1	CASSLSGAGVPYNEQFF	TGCGCCAGCAGCTTGTCCGGAGCGGGAGTACCCTACAATGAGCAGTTCTTC
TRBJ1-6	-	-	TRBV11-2	CASSFNGGSDSPLHF	TGTGCCAGCAGCTTCAATGGGGGCTCGGATTCACCCCTCCACTTT
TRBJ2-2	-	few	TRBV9	CASSVAAGELFF	TGTGCCAGCAGCGTAGCGGCCGGGGAGCTGTTTTTT
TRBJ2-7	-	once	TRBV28	CASSTASGGGGYEQYF	TGTGCCAGCAGCACAGCCTCGGGGGGAGGGGGCTACGAGCAGTACTTC
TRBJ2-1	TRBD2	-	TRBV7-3	CASSTTSGSPNEQFF	TGTGCCAGCAGCACAACTAGCGGGAGTCCCAATGAGCAGTTCTTC
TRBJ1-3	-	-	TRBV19	CASTWQNSGNTIYF	TGTGCCAGTACCTGGCAAAACTCTGGAAACACCATATATTTT
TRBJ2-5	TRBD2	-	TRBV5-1	CASSLGTTRGGREYF	TGCGCCAGCAGCTTGGGAACTACGCGGGGGGGCCGGGAGTACTTC
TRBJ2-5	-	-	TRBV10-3	CAISESTRGPRETQYF	TGTGCCATCAGTGAGTCGACTCGAGGGCCGCGGGAGACCCAGTACTTC
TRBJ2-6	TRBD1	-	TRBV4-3	CASSQQGAGANVLTF	TGCGCCAGCAGCCAACAGGGGGCTGGGGCCAACGTCCTGACTTTC
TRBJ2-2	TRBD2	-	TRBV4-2	CASSQAGGRDRGELFF	TGTGCCAGCAGCCAAGCGGGCGGGAGGGATCGAGGGGAGCTGTTTTTT
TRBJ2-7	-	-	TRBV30	CAWMGRAPKYEQYF	TGTGCCTGGATGGGCAGAGCCCCGAAATACGAGCAGTACTTC
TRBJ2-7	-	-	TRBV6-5	CASKGDSRGTYEQYF	TGTGCCAGCAAAGGGGACTCGCGGGGAACCTACGAGCAGTACTTC
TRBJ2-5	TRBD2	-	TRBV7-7	CASSPGLAGGPSLWETQYF	TGTGCTAGCAGCCCTGGGCTAGCGGGGGGGCCGAGTCTGTGGGAGACCCAGTACTTC
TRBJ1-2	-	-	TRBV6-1	CASSEPGANYGYTF	TGTGCCAGCAGTGAACCAGGCGCCAACTATGGCTACACCTTC
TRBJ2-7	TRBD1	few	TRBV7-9	CASGTAGLTYEQYF	TGTGCCAGCGGGACAGCTGGGTTAACCTACGAGCAGTACTTC
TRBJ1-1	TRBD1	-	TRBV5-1	CASSLEQGDYTEAFF	TGCGCCAGCAGCTTGGAACAGGGGGATTACACTGAAGCTTTCTTT
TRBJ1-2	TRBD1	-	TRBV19	CASSIGQGAGGYTF	TGTGCCAGTAGTATAGGGCAGGGGGCCGGCGGCTACACCTTC
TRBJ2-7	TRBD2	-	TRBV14	CASSQGLAGDYEQYF	TGTGCCAGCAGCCAAGGACTAGCGGGAGACTACGAGCAGTACTTC
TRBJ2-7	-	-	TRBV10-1	CANGREASEQYF	TGCGCTAACGGAAGGGAGGCATCCGAGCAGTACTTC